This TCR beta chain came from a study of control samples from healthy donors and cancer patients. This clone showed up just once. The V end was cut by 0 bases, the J end by 1 base, with 10 bases between. Germline lookup yields CDR1 SGHDT and CDR2 YYEEEE. The CDR3 is made up of 16 amino acids. Sequencing was performed with immunoSEQ multiplex PCR; in TCRdb, only in-frame clones are kept and a portion is missing. The sample holds 130,000 or so clones; about 90% are singletons and the top ten take roughly 3%. V usage is TRBV5-6 and J usage is TRBJ2-2; D is unclear. The source is a man in his sixties in good health. The sample consisted of blood. CDR3 sequence reads: CASSLAPWGNTGELFF. CDR3 nucleotides: TGTGCCAGCAGCTTGGCACCGTGGGGGAACACCGGGGAGCTGTTTTTT.